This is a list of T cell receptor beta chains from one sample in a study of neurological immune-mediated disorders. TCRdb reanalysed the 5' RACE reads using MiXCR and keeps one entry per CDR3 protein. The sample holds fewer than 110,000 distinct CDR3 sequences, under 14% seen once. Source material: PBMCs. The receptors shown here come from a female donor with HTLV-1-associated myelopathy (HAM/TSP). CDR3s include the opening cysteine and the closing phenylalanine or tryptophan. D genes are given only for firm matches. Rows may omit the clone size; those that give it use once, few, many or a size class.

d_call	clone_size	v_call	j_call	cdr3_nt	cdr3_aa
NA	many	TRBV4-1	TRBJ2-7	TGCGCCAGCAGCCAATTTGGCAACAGGGACTCCTACGAGCAGTACTTC	CASSQFGNRDSYEQYF
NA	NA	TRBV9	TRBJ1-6	TGTGCCAGCAGCGCTCAGTTGGGGAACTCACCCCTCCACTTT	CASSAQLGNSPLHF
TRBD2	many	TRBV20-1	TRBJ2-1	TGCAGTGTTAGGACTAGCGGGTATTACAATGAGCAGTTCTTC	CSVRTSGYYNEQFF
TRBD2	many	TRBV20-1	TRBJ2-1	TGCAGTGCCCGGACGGGACTAGCGGAGGGGGATGAGCAGTTCTTC	CSARTGLAEGDEQFF
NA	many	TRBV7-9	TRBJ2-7	TGTGCCAGCAGCTTAGCCTATGGCCTTTCCTACGAGCAGTACTTC	CASSLAYGLSYEQYF
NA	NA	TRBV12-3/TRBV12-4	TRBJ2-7	TGTGCCAGCAGTTTGGGCAATCAATACGAGCAGTGCTTC	CASSLGNQYEQCF
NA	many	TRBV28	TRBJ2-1	TGTGCCAGCAGTTTATACCTAGCAGCGAACAATGAGCAGTTCTTC	CASSLYLAANNEQFF
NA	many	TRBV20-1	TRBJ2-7	TGCAGTGCTAGGAAGGGCTCACCTCCATACGAGCAGTACTTC	CSARKGSPPYEQYF
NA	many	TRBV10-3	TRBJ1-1	TGTGCCATCAGTGAGTCGACTGCTGAAGCTTTCTTT	CAISESTAEAFF
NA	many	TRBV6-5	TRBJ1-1	TGTGCCAGCAGTTACTCATATCAGGGGAACACTGAAGCTTTCTTT	CASSYSYQGNTEAFF
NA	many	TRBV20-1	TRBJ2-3	TGCAGTGCTAAGTTCGCGCTACTCACAGATACGCAGTATTTT	CSAKFALLTDTQYF
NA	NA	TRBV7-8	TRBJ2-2	TGTGCCAGCAGCTCGGACCTGGGGGCCCTCGCCAACACCGGGGAGCTGTTTTTT	CASSSDLGALANTGELFF
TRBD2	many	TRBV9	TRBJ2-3	TGTGCCAGCAGCGATGGAGTGACTAGCGGATCCACAGATACGCAGTATTTT	CASSDGVTSGSTDTQYF
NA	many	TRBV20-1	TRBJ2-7	TGCAGTGCTAGACATCCAGGATACGAGCAGTACTTC	CSARHPGYEQYF
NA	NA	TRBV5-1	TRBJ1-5	TGCGCCAGCCTAGGAGGTTTTAATCAGCCCCAGCATTTT	CASLGGFNQPQHF
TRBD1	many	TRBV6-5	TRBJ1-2	TGTGCCAGCAGAGCAGGGACAGCGATTAACTATGGCTACACCTTC	CASRAGTAINYGYTF
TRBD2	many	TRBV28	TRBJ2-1	TGTGCCAGCAGTGACCTCGGGCGGGGGGGCCACGGGAATGAGCAGTTCTTC	CASSDLGRGGHGNEQFF
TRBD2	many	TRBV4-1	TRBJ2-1	TGCGCCAGCGAGCGGGGGGGCGGCGATGAGCAGTTCTTC	CASERGGGDEQFF
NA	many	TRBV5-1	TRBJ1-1	TGCGCCAGCAGCTTGGCCTTGACTCTGAACACTGAAGCTTTCTTT	CASSLALTLNTEAFF
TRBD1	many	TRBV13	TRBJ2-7	TGTGCCAGCAGCTTCGGGACAGCTTTTCGGGAGCAGTACTTC	CASSFGTAFREQYF
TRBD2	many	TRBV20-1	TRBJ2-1	TGCAGTGCTTCTATAGCGGGGGGGCCGTTATTTGAGCAGTTCTTC	CSASIAGGPLFEQFF
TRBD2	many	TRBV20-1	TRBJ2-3	TGCAGTGCTAGTGAAGAGGGGAGGGCAGATACGCAGTATTTT	CSASEEGRADTQYF
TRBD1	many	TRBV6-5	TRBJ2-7	TGTGCCAGCAGTTACTCGAACTCACAGGGGGCCCACGAGCAGTACTTC	CASSYSNSQGAHEQYF
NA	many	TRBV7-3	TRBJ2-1	TGTGCCAGCAGCTTCCTAGCGTACAATGAGCAGTTCTTC	CASSFLAYNEQFF
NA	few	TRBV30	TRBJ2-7	TGTGCCTGGAGCATGGATGGACCATCCTACGAGCAGTACTTC	CAWSMDGPSYEQYF
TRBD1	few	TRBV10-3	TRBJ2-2	TGTGCCATCAGTGAGTCGGACAGGGGCCGGAACACCGGGGAGCTGTTTTTT	CAISESDRGRNTGELFF
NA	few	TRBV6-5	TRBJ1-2	TGTGCCAGCAGATCACCCCAGGGGTCCAGCTATGGCTACACCTTC	CASRSPQGSSYGYTF
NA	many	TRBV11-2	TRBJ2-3	TGTGCCAGCAGCTGGGGGGACACCCCCCTTACGCAGTATTTT	CASSWGDTPLTQYF
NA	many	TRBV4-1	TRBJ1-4	TGCGCCAGCAGCTATTTAAGACAGTTGGGGGATGAAAAACTGTTTTTT	CASSYLRQLGDEKLFF
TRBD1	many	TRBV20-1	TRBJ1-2	TGCAGTGCTAGAGACCGAGGGGGCCCCCTTTATGGCTACACCTTC	CSARDRGGPLYGYTF
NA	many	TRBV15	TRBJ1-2	TGTGCTACCCAAGCCCAGGGGCTCGTTGATGGCTACACCTTC	CATQAQGLVDGYTF
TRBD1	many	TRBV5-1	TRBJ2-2	TGCGCCAGCAGCTCGACAGGGGATCCCGGGGAGCTGTTTTTT	CASSSTGDPGELFF
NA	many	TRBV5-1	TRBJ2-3	TGCGCCAGCAGCGCCAGAAGCACAGATACGCAGTATTTT	CASSARSTDTQYF
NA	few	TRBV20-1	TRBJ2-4	TGCAGTGCTAGAGGGAGGAACATTCAGTACTTC	CSARGRNIQYF
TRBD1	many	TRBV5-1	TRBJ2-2	TGCGCCAGCGTCCGGGACAGGAACACCGGGGAGCTGTTTTTT	CASVRDRNTGELFF
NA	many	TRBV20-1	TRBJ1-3	TGCAGTGCTAGCAGGGCTGGTGGAAACACCATATATTTT	CSASRAGGNTIYF
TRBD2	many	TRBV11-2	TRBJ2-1	TGTGCCAGTCCGGGGGGGGGCTCCTACAATGAGCAGTTCTTC	CASPGGGSYNEQFF
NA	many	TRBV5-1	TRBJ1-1	TGCGCCAGCAGAGACGGGAACACTGAAGCTTTCTTT	CASRDGNTEAFF
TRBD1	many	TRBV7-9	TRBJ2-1	TGTGCCAGCATACTCGGGACAGTCGATGAGCAGTTCTTC	CASILGTVDEQFF
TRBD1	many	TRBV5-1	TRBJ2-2	TGCGCCAGCAGGTTGGGACAGGGCGGCACCGGGGAGCTGTTTTTT	CASRLGQGGTGELFF
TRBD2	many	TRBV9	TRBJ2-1	TGTGCCAGCAGCGTTTCAACTAGCGCGGGGCTCAATGAGCAGTTCTTC	CASSVSTSAGLNEQFF
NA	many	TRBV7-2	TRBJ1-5	TGTGCCAGCAGCTTATCATGGGATCAGCCCCAGCATTTT	CASSLSWDQPQHF
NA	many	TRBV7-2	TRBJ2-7	TGTGCCAGCAGCCTCCCGGTGGTTACCTACGAGCAGTACTTC	CASSLPVVTYEQYF
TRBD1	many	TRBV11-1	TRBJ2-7	TGTGCCAGCAGCTCCCTGGACAGGGCGTCCTACGAGCAGTACTTC	CASSSLDRASYEQYF
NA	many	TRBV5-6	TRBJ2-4	TGTGCCAGCAGCCCCTGGACAGTCTGGGGCAAAAACATTCAGTACTTC	CASSPWTVWGKNIQYF
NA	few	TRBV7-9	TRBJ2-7	TGTGCCAGCAGCTTAGCACCGGGGCACTGGCAGTACTTC	CASSLAPGHWQYF
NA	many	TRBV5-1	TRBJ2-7	TGCGCCAGCAGCCCGACCCCAGGGACCAACCCAATCGAGCAGTACTTC	CASSPTPGTNPIEQYF
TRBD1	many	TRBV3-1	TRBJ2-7	TGTGCCAGCAGCCAAGCTAGGACGACAGGGGTACCCTTTGAGCAGTACTTC	CASSQARTTGVPFEQYF
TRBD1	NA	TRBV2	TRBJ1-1	TGTGCCAACAGTGAAGGGGGACAGGGATGGGCTTTCTTT	CANSEGGQGWAFF
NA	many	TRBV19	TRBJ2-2	TGTGCCAGTAGTTGGATCGGGGAGCTGTTTTTT	CASSWIGELFF